This T cell receptor beta chain was obtained from a study of shared T cell receptors in the human thymus. Only in-frame clones appear in the TCRdb table, and some are missing; sequencing was by immunoSEQ multiplex PCR. The repertoire consists of 640,000 or so clones, with about 90% occurring once and the leading ten covering 0.0094%. This CDR3 region has 18 residues. Germline-derived CDR1 and CDR2 are KGHSH and LQKENI. J was trimmed by 0 bases and V by 2 bases; bases with no gene match: 10. The data also belong to a second study, concerning human thymus T cells. That investigation notes: Resections from corrective heart surgery provided thymus tissue. Among unrelated individuals, related research reported thymic repertoires that overlapped highly.

The rearrangement uses TRBV18 and TRBJ1-5, with TRBD1 identical over 7 bases. The sequence derives from a boy under two years old with a congenital heart defect. Sequenced material: thymocytes. CDR3 bases: TGTGCCAGCTCACCAGGGACAGATCAGGGGCTTAGCAATCAGCCCCAGCATTTT. As protein: CASSPGTDQGLSNQPQHF.